This paragraph covers one T cell receptor beta chain sequence. One entry per CDR3 protein, called by TCRdb with MiXCR from the RACE reads. Of some 94,000 distinct CDR3 sequences in the sample, roughly 12% were seen once. As for time point: patch test 1, 2 weeks after DPC sensitization. Specified treatment: therapeutic diphenylcyclopropenone sensitization with weekly scalp DPC. CDR3 length: 15 amino acids. The V and J ends lost 5 bases and 8 bases, in that order; junction bases with no gene match: 11. The record originates from a study of human T cells and chemical hapten exposure. This sequence joins TRBV12-3 or TRBV12-4 and TRBJ2-1; 8 bases agree with TRBD2. This receptor was taken from a woman in her forties with alopecia areata. Some clones in this sample may be carry-over from other donors' samples. The starting material was whole blood, obtained in connection with sensitization to the hapten diphenylcyclopropenone (DPC). The DNA for the CDR3 is TGTGCCAGCAGTAAACCGGGACTAGGAAGCGATGAGCAGTTCTTC. Amino acids: CASSKPGLGSDEQFF.